What follows are 9 T cell receptor beta chains derived from one specimen sequenced in a study of molecular identifiers for immune sequencing clone quantification. In TCRdb, the PCR reads were re-called with MiXCR into one record per CDR3 protein. The sample includes some 580,000 distinct CDR3 sequences, around 25% of them seen just once. The sequencing sample was made of naive CD8+ T cells from blood, with Jurkat cell RNA spiked in. Subset: FACS-sorted CD8+CD4-CCR7+CD45RA+ naive T cells. The receptor source for this set is a human donor in good health. Some libraries in this study had Jurkat cell RNA spiked in.

This clonotype has at least ten counts. The chain carries TRBV7-2 and TRBJ2-7; 12 nucleotides align to TRBD1. There are 15 residues in the CDR3. CDR1 and CDR2 (germline): SGHTA, FQGNSA. The J segment lost 7 bases and the V segment lost 2 bases, leaving 6 bases of the junction unmatched. CDR3 sequence reads: CASSLTGQGAEEQYF. As DNA, the CDR3 is TGTGCCAGCAGCTTAACGGGACAGGGGGCGGAGGAGCAGTACTTC.

This clonotype occurred many times. This chain connects TRBV4-2 to TRBJ2-7; 10 bases match TRBD2. The germline V gene encodes CDR1 LGHNA and CDR2 YNFKEQ. J gave up 3 bases and V 0 bases, and 2 bases lay outside the gene matches. The CDR3 runs to 15 residues. The CDR3 here is CASSQELAGDYEQYF. As DNA, the CDR3 is TGTGCCAGCAGCCAAGAGCTAGCGGGAGACTACGAGCAGTACTTC.

This clonotype was observed a handful of times. V is TRBV2 and J is TRBJ2-7; 9 nucleotides agree with TRBD2. Trimming cost V 3 bases and J 0 bases; bases outside gene matches: 6. CDR1 and CDR2 (germline): SNHLY, FYNNEI. The CDR3 consists of 16 residues. CDR3 region: CASSDPFSGSSYEQYF. As DNA, the CDR3 is TGTGCCAGCAGTGACCCCTTTAGCGGGAGCTCCTACGAGCAGTACTTC.

About this clonotype: This may be a read error: a much more frequent sequence differs by one nucleotide. The V and J genes are TRBV24-1 and TRBJ2-2, with 7 bases fitting TRBD1. Germline CDR1 reads KGHDR; CDR2 reads SFDVKD. The CDR3 spans 13 residues. The CDR3 spells CASRDSPTGELFF. In nucleotides, the CDR3 is TGTGCCTCCAGGGACAGCCCTACCGGGGAGCTGTTTTTT.

The chain uses TRBV27 and TRBJ1-1; no definite D call. The ends were cut back, 6 bases at V and 0 bases at J, with 26 bases in the middle. The CDR3 covers 19 residues. CDR1 and CDR2 (germline): MNHEY, SMNVEV (reference sequence). The CDR3 DNA reads TGTGCCAGCAGCACTATACCCCTAGAAGTGGGGATCATGAACACTGAAGCTTTCTTT. Its translation: CASSTIPLEVGIMNTEAFF.

The rearrangement uses TRBV19 and TRBJ2-6; D is uncertain. The germline V and J ends were trimmed by 0 bases and 0 bases, with 9 bases remaining between them. This CDR3 contains 17 residues. The V gene's germline CDR1 is LNHDA and CDR2 SQIVND (reference sequence). Written as DNA, the CDR3 is TGTGCCAGTAGTATAGATTCGCGGCTCTCTGGGGCCAACGTCCTGACTTTC. Translated, it gives CASSIDSRLSGANVLTF.

With respect to this clonotype: Compared with germline, one end of the junction differs, possibly owing to a read error. V is TRBV5-3 and J is TRBJ1-3; 11 nucleotides agree with TRBD1. TRBV5-3 is an ORF, and what it does is uncertain. This CDR3 has 18 amino acids. As DNA, the CDR3 is TGTGCCAGCAGCTTCGGGACAGGGGGTTTTAATTCTGGAAACACCATATATTTT. Its translation is CASSFGTGGFNSGNTIYF.

This clonotype was counted a few times. The chain uses TRBV5-8 and TRBJ2-7; the D gene is possibly TRBD2 (6 bases). V shed 6 bases and J shed 5 bases, with 18 bases lying between them. Looked up from germline, CDR1 is SGHTS and CDR2 is YDEGEE. This CDR3 is 14 amino acids long. This CDR3 reads CASKYSGRTHEQYF. CDR3 bases: TGTGCCAGCAAGTATAGCGGAAGGACCCACGAGCAGTACTTC.

The sample holds many counts of this clonotype. This CDR3 is CASSLTGGGETQYF. In DNA, the CDR3 is TGTGCCAGCAGTTTAACAGGGGGCGGAGAGACCCAGTACTTC. The V call is TRBV7-6, the J call TRBJ2-5; 9 bases are shared with TRBD1. CDR1 SGHVS and CDR2 FNYEAQ come from the germline V gene. Germline trimming cut 6 bases from V and 4 bases from J; bases unmatched to any gene: 6. The CDR3 spans 14 residues.